This TCR beta chain was retrieved from a study of T cells in localized non-small cell lung cancer (dated by TCRdb to about 2020). With respect to the entire study: T cell repertoires of 236 early-stage NSCLC patients were analyzed, with tumors being compared against uninvolved tumor-adjacent lungs. The cohort was made up of some 240 treatment-naive NSCLC patients whose localized lung tumors had been resected. A mean age of around 66 years was recorded for the NSCLC patients, of whom roughly 130 were male and some 100 were female.

Notes on this clone: It lacks a known antigen. Within one base of it there is no much larger clone, and no base qualities were kept.

From the germline V gene, CDR1 is MDHEN and CDR2 is SYDVKM. The CDR3 holds 16 amino acids from the cysteine to the phenylalanine. The CDR3 DNA has 48 bases and is translated from base 1. From V the trimming removes 7 bases and from J it removes 0 bases, while the gene matches leave 6 bases of the junction unaccounted for. The immunoSEQ Assay was used to sequence TCR beta CDR3 regions from DNA. The paper's data handling went like this. T cell density was computed as TCR beta template counts normalized to usable DNA estimated by amplifying housekeeping genes. Richness was estimated with the preseqR package, extrapolating to 400,000 templates for PBMC samples and 120,000 templates for tissue samples. Clonality was defined as one minus Pielou's evenness. Tissue-enriched TCRs were identified by differential abundance testing using productive amino-acid clonotypes, minimum total count 5 and alpha 0.1. The Jaccard Index and the Morisita Overlap Index were used to measure repertoire overlap between compartments. GLIPH grouped TCR beta CDR3s together with public tetramer-defined viral CDR3s, and a viral motif had to include at least three viral sequences and show V-gene enrichment. In its TCRdb copy, this immuneACCESS table keeps in-frame sequences only and misses some clones. Where compared with another copy, unresolved V genes explain less than half of these, and the others have no known cause. The V and J calls and clone size were taken over from that table, and D and trimming were inferred from the DNA. The sample records about 15,000 clones, around 87% of which are singletons. Clones ranked in the top ten supply under 35% of the sample.

At diagnosis, peripheral blood, uninvolved tumor-adjacent lung and tumor were collected and were preserved as a mix of fresh-frozen and FFPE material. For TCR repertoire profiling, blood samples were analyzed as peripheral blood mononuclear cells. The investigation overall reported the following: The highest T cell clonality was observed in uninvolved tumor-adjacent lung, where clonality exceeded that of tumor, suggesting that antigenic responses were more focused in uninvolved tumor-adjacent lung. Longer overall survival was associated with higher T cell density in blood, whereas shorter survival was associated with higher clonality in adjacent lung. Because the study design was exploratory, TCR variables were selected using unadjusted p-values without false-discovery rate correction. A median of roughly 50 of the top 100 tumor clones turned up in the paired uninvolved adjacent lung, and 25 to 35 of those clones also ranked among the top 100 of that same adjacent lung. Because multi-region tumor sequencing was not performed, intratumor heterogeneity could not be ruled out.

The chain employs TRBV28 and TRBJ2-7; 13 of the junction bases match TRBD2. This TCR derives from a male donor aged 60 or older with stage II lung adenocarcinoma. The sequences come from peripheral blood mononuclear cells, collected before any cancer treatment. The nucleotide sequence reads as follows: TGTGCCAGCACCCACGGGACTAGCGGGAACTCCTACGAGCAGTACTTC. This gives the protein CASTHGTSGNSYEQYF.